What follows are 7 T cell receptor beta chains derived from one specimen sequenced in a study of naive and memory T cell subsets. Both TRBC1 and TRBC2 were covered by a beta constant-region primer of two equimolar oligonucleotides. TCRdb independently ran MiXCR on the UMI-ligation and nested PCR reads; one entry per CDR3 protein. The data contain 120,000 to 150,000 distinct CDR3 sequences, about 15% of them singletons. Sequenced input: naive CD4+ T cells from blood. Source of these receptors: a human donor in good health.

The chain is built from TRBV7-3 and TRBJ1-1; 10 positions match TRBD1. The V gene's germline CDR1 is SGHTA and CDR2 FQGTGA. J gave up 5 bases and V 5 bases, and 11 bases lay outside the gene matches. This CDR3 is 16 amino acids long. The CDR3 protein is CASSPLIGTGETEAFF. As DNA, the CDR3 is TGTGCCAGCAGCCCTTTGATCGGGACAGGGGAAACTGAAGCTTTCTTT.

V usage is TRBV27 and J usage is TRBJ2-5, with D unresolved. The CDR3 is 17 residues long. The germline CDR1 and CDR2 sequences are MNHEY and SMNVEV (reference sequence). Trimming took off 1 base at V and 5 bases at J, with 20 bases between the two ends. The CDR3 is CASSLYEGLLSGETQYF. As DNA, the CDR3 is TGTGCCAGCAGTTTATACGAAGGTTTATTAAGTGGGGAGACCCAGTACTTC.

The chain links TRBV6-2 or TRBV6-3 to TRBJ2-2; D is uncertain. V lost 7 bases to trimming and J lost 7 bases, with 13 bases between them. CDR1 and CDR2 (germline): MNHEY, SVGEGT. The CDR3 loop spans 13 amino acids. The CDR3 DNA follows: TGTGCCAGCACCTGGATCCGGGTCGGGGAGCTGTTTTTT. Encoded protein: CASTWIRVGELFF.

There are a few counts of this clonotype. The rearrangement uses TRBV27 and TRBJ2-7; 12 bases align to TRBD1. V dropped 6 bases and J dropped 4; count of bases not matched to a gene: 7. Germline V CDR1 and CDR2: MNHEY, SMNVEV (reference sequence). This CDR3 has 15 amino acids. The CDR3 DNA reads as TGTGCCAGCAGCCTAGGGACAGGGGGCTGGTACGAGCAGTACTTC. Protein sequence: CASSLGTGGWYEQYF.

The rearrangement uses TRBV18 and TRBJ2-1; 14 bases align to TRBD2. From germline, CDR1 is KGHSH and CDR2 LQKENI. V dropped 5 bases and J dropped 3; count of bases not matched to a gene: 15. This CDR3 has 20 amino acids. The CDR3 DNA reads TGTGCCAGCTCAAAGACCGGGACAGGGGGACTAGCGGGAGTCTACAATGAGCAGTTCTTC. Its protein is CASSKTGTGGLAGVYNEQFF.

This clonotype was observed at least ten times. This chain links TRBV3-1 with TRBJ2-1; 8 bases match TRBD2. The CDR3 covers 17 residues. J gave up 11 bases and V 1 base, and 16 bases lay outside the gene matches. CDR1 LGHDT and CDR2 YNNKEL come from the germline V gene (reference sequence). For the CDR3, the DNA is TGTGCCAGCAGCCAAGTCGGCGGACAGAAAAGCGGGAGTAAGCAGTTCTTC. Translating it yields CASSQVGGQKSGSKQFF.

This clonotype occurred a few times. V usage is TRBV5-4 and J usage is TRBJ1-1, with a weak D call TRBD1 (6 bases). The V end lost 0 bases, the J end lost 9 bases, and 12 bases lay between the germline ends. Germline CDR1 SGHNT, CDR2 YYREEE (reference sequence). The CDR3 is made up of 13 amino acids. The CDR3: CASSLAVGGKAFF. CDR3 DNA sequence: TGTGCCAGCAGCTTGGCCGTAGGGGGTAAAGCTTTCTTT.